Below are 30 T cell receptor beta chains sequenced from a single sample in a study of blood T cell repertoires in COVID-19. The assay was immunoSEQ multiplex PCR, and TCRdb's table has in-frame clones only and misses some. The table shows roughly 150,000 clones, with around 80% occurring only once. What was sequenced was PBMCs or T cells enriched from blood (not recorded which). These receptors were obtained from a woman in her 70s in a cohort exposed to, infected with or recovered from COVID-19 (not recorded which).

This chain joins TRBV11-2 and TRBJ2-5, with D unclear. This CDR3 has 16 amino acids. Per the germline V gene, CDR1 is SGHAT and CDR2 is FQNNGV. V lost 3 bases to trimming and J lost 3 bases, with 17 bases between them. The CDR3 loop is CASSFTLRLTKETQYF. As DNA, the CDR3 is TGTGCCAGCAGCTTTACGTTGCGGCTGACCAAAGAGACCCAGTACTTC.

The V and J genes are TRBV3-1 (or the pseudogene TRBV3-2) and TRBJ1-3; D ambiguous. Deletions cut 3 bases from V and 0 bases from J, with 15 bases between. This CDR3 spans 17 amino acids. Germline loops: CDR1 LGHDT, CDR2 YNNKEL (reference sequence). CDR3 sequence (DNA): TGTGCCAGCAGCCAGGAAAGGAGGCCACTCTCTGGAAACACCATATATTTT. The encoded protein is CASSQERRPLSGNTIYF.

A few counts support this clone. This chain links TRBV28 with TRBJ1-3; 7 bases match TRBD1. This CDR3 is 14 amino acids long. Trimming removed 7 bases from V and 0 bases from J; junction bases left unmatched: 3. Germline V gene data show CDR1 as MDHEN and CDR2 as SYDVKM. CDR3 bases: TGTGCCAGCAACTCAGGGGGCTCTGGAAACACCATATATTTT. Translating it yields CASNSGGSGNTIYF.

This chain uses TRBV27 with TRBJ1-2; TRBD1 might be the D (6 bases). This CDR3 is built from 15 residues. Germline assignment: CDR1 MNHEY and CDR2 SMNVEV (reference sequence). Trimming pared 6 bases from V and 7 bases from J, leaving 21 bases between. The CDR3 bases are TGTGCCAGCAGCCCCACTCGGGGGGCGATCTCTGGCTACACCTTC. The encoded protein is CASSPTRGAISGYTF.

The genes are TRBV10-2 and TRBJ2-5; 10 bases align to TRBD2. The V and J ends lost 7 bases and 2 bases, in that order; junction bases with no gene match: 1. Germline-derived CDR1 and CDR2 are WSHSY and SAAADI. The CDR3 runs 13 residues. CDR3 in amino acids: CASKLAGQETQYF. DNA for the CDR3: TGCGCCAGCAAACTAGCGGGGCAAGAGACCCAGTACTTC.

The V call is TRBV7-9, the J call TRBJ1-6, with D uncertain. V dropped 2 bases and J dropped 10 bases, with 9 bases sitting between them. The germline gives CDR1 SEHNR, CDR2 FQNEAQ (reference sequence). CDR3 size: 13 residues. The CDR3 coding sequence is TGTGCCAGCAGCTTACAGGAATACTCACCCCTCCACTTT. Amino acids: CASSLQEYSPLHF.

V and J are TRBV10-1 and TRBJ2-7; no reliable D call. The V gene lost 3 bases and the J gene lost 0 bases, with 6 bases spanning the gap. The CDR3 is 13 amino acids. CDR1 and CDR2 (germline): WNHNN, SYGVQD (reference sequence). CDR3 region: CASSDGGSYEQYF. The CDR3 region has the DNA TGCGCCAGCAGTGACGGCGGCTCCTACGAGCAGTACTTC.

This clone was seen a single time. The chain has TRBV9 and TRBJ1-2, with TRBD1 matching 8 bases. The trim removed 0 bases at V and 8 bases at J, leaving 15 bases unmatched. In germline, CDR1 is SGDLS, CDR2 YYNGEE. The CDR3 is 17 amino acids. CDR3 in DNA: TGTGCCAGCAGCGTAGACTCCGGACAGGGCAAACAGGGGGGCTACACCTTC. Translation gives CASSVDSGQGKQGGYTF. The variable domain in full, completed from reference TRBV9 and TRBJ1-2, reads DSGVTQTPKHLITATGQRVTLRCSPRSGDLSVYWYQQSLDQGLQFLIQYYNGEERAKGNILERFSAQQFPDLHSELNLSSLELGDSALYFCASSVDSGQGKQGGYTFGSGTRLTVV.

This clone occurred a few times. The V call is TRBV18, the J call TRBJ1-2; 8 positions match TRBD1. The trim removed 2 bases at V and 6 bases at J, leaving 8 bases unmatched. Germline V gene data show CDR1 as KGHSH and CDR2 as LQKENI. The CDR3 totals 15 residues. The CDR3 DNA reads as TGTGCCAGCTCACCATCTTCCGGCAGGGGGCATGGCTACACCTTC. Translated: CASSPSSGRGHGYTF. The full variable domain, with the rest looked up from reference TRBV18 and TRBJ1-2, is NAGVMQNPRHLVRRRGQEARLRCSPMKGHSHVYWYRQLPEEGLKFMVYLQKENIIDESGMPKERFSAEFPKEGPSILRIQQVVRGDSAAYFCASSPSSGRGHGYTFGSGTRLTVV.

V gene TRBV28 combines with J gene TRBJ1-5; the D gene is possibly TRBD1 (6 bases). This CDR3 is built from 14 residues. Germline CDR1 is MDHEN and CDR2 is SYDVKM. Trimming removed 5 bases at V and 7 bases at J, with 15 bases between. The CDR3 coding sequence is TGTGCCAGCAGTCCAAACCAGGGGCTGCAGCCCCAGCATTTT. It yields the protein CASSPNQGLQPQHF. The whole variable domain, remainder taken from reference TRBV28 and TRBJ1-5, is DVKVTQSSRYLVKRTGEKVFLECVQDMDHENMFWYRQDPGLGLRLIYFSYDVKMKEKGDIPEGYSVSREKKERFSLILESASTNQTSMYLCASSPNQGLQPQHFGDGTRLSIL.

This chain uses TRBV5-1 with TRBJ2-1, with TRBD2 matching over 10 bases. The CDR3 consists of 15 residues. V was pared by 0 bases and J by 9 bases, with 6 bases of the junction left unmatched. Germline V CDR1 and CDR2: SGHRS, YFSETQ. The CDR3 DNA reads TGCGCCAGCAGCTTGGCTAGCGGGAGCTTGGGTGAGCAGTTCTTC. It translates to CASSLASGSLGEQFF.

This clone was seen only once. The chain links TRBV2 to TRBJ1-5, with D hard to call. CDR3 length: 15 residues. Germline CDR1 is SNHLY and CDR2 is FYNNEI. The V and J ends lost 6 bases and 0 bases respectively, with 12 bases between them. The CDR3 nucleotides read TGTGCCAGCAGCGAAACGATCGGTAGCAATCAGCCCCAGCATTTT. Translated, it gives CASSETIGSNQPQHF.

The genes are TRBV24-1 and TRBJ1-2; no firm D call. The CDR3 sequence is 17 residues long. The V end was cut by 2 bases, the J end by 4 bases, with 19 bases between. CDR1 and CDR2 from the germline V gene are KGHDR and SFDVKD. The CDR3 coding sequence is TGTGCCACCAGTGATTCCTTTTCTACTGAAGTTCCCTATGGCTACACCTTC. This codes for CATSDSFSTEVPYGYTF.

This chain connects TRBV11-3 to TRBJ2-7, with a possible D match to TRBD1 (5 bases). In germline, CDR1 is SGHNT, CDR2 YENEEA. V lost 5 bases and J lost 0, with 14 bases in between. This CDR3 has 15 residues. Here the CDR3 DNA reads TGTGCCAGCAGCCGGCAGGGATCGCTCTCCTACGAGCAGTACTTC. It specifies CASSRQGSLSYEQYF.

The chain couples TRBV7-2 to TRBJ2-7; TRBD2 matches 14 bases. Germline CDR1 is SGHTA and CDR2 is FQGNSA. With 8 bases clipped from V and 0 bases from J, the junction kept 15 bases outside the gene matches. This CDR3 region has 19 residues. The CDR3 nucleotides read TGTGCCAGCGGGTTTCATGGGGGGACTAGCGGGAGAAGCTCCTACGAGCAGTACTTC. Amino acid sequence: CASGFHGGTSGRSSYEQYF.

This chain joins TRBV3-1 (or the pseudogene TRBV3-2) and TRBJ2-5; D is possibly TRBD1 (6 bases). The CDR3 covers 13 residues. Germline V gene lookup returns CDR1 LGHDT and CDR2 YNNKEL (reference sequence). Trimming cost V 0 bases and J 7 bases, with 9 bases left between them. The DNA for the CDR3 is TGTGCCAGCAGCCAAGATAGGGGGAGGACCCAGTACTTC. Protein: CASSQDRGRTQYF.

This clone was counted a few times. The CDR3: CATSRLPGGSGTEAFF. CDR3 DNA sequence: TGTGCCACCAGCAGATTACCGGGAGGATCGGGGACTGAAGCTTTCTTT. This chain uses TRBV15 with TRBJ1-1; D is undetermined. Germline V gives CDR1 LNHNV, CDR2 YYDKDF (reference sequence). The CDR3 is 16 amino acids. Trimming stripped 2 bases from V and 5 bases from J, with 18 bases between.

This chain links TRBV19 with TRBJ2-6; TRBD1 aligns across 9 bases. V dropped 3 bases and J dropped 2; count of bases not matched to a gene: 8. This CDR3 spans 18 amino acids. The germline CDR1 and CDR2 sequences are LNHDA and SQIVND (reference sequence). The CDR3: CASSMETGGLAGANVLTF. CDR3 bases: TGTGCCAGTAGTATGGAGACAGGGGGTCTCGCTGGGGCCAACGTCCTGACTTTC.

The chain employs TRBV5-1 and TRBJ2-3, with unresolved D. The CDR3 runs 12 residues. V dropped 4 bases and J dropped 3 bases, with 6 bases sitting between them. CDR1 and CDR2 (germline): SGHRS, YFSETQ. CDR3 sequence (DNA): TGCGCCAGCAGCGAGTCGACAGATACGCAGTATTTT. Protein product: CASSESTDTQYF.

Written as DNA, the CDR3 is TGTGCCAGCAGCTTGGACAGGGGGGGGACAGATACGCAGTATTTT. This codes for CASSLDRGGTDTQYF. The genes are TRBV5-6 and TRBJ2-3; D is possibly TRBD1 (8 bases). Germline lookup yields CDR1 SGHDT and CDR2 YYEEEE. The length of the CDR3 is 15 residues. V dropped 0 bases and J dropped 3 bases, with 11 bases sitting between them.

The V gene is TRBV7-2, the J gene TRBJ1-5; D ambiguous. The CDR3 is made up of 14 amino acids. Germline V gives CDR1 SGHTA, CDR2 FQGNSA. Trimming removed 1 base at V and 6 bases at J, with 10 bases between. The CDR3 spells CASSLVGEGQPQHF. The CDR3 DNA is TGTGCCAGCAGCTTAGTCGGAGAGGGTCAGCCCCAGCATTTT.

The rearrangement uses TRBV19 and TRBJ1-4; perhaps TRBD1 as D (6 bases). Trimming pared 3 bases from V and 7 bases from J, leaving 15 bases between. CDR1 is LNHDA and CDR2 is SQIVND in the germline V gene (reference sequence). The CDR3 is 15 residues long. CDR3 nucleotide sequence: TGTGCCAGTAGTATGCAAGGGACATTGGGTGAAAAACTGTTTTTT. As protein: CASSMQGTLGEKLFF. The full variable domain, its missing parts supplied by reference TRBV19 and TRBJ1-4, is DGGITQSPKYLFRKEGQNVTLSCEQNLNHDAMYWYRQDPGQGLRLIYYSQIVNDFQKGDIAEGYSVSREKKESFPLTVTSAQKNPTAFYLCASSMQGTLGEKLFFGSGTQLSVL.

This rearrangement joins TRBV28 to TRBJ2-6, with a possible D match to TRBD2 (5 bases). Trimming left V 9 bases short and J 2 bases short, with 8 bases between. Germline values: CDR1 MDHEN, CDR2 SYDVKM. The CDR3 length is 13 residues. CDR3 nucleotide sequence: TGTGCCAGTAGCGTCCCTGGGGCCAACGTCCTGACTTTC. It specifies CASSVPGANVLTF.

In regard to this clone: Other DNA sequences from this sample encode an identical CDR3 as well. J is TRBJ2-7 and V is TRBV11-2; D not resolved. CDR1 and CDR2 (germline): SGHAT, FQNNGV. Trimming stripped 0 bases from V and 4 bases from J, with 4 bases between. This CDR3 is built from 12 residues. DNA for the CDR3: TGTGCCAGCAGCTTAGATCGGTACGAGCAGTACTTC. Translation gives CASSLDRYEQYF.

The V call is TRBV24-1, the J call TRBJ2-1; D is perhaps TRBD2 (6 bases). Trimming stripped 4 bases from V and 8 bases from J, with 20 bases between. CDR3 size: 16 residues. The germline CDR1 and CDR2 sequences are KGHDR and SFDVKD. The DNA for the CDR3 is TGTGCCACCAGTGACCCCCCGGGACTTACTCACGATGAGCAGTTCTTC. Translation gives CATSDPPGLTHDEQFF.

The rearrangement links TRBV12-3 or TRBV12-4 to TRBJ1-3, with D tentatively TRBD1 (6 bases). The CDR3 extends over 13 amino acids. The germline V and J ends were trimmed by 8 bases and 2 bases, with 10 bases remaining between them. The CDR3 DNA sequence: TGTGCCAGCCGGGAGGGGGCTGGAAACACCATATATTTT. Its translation: CASREGAGNTIYF.

This chain connects TRBV30 to TRBJ1-2; D is undetermined. This CDR3 spans 13 amino acids. Germline CDR1 GTSNPN, CDR2 SVGIG (reference sequence). The V end was cut by 3 bases, the J end by 8 bases, with 16 bases between. The DNA for the CDR3 is TGTGCCTGGAGCCCCATCTCCGGGGTGGGCTACACCTTC. It translates to CAWSPISGVGYTF. Full variable domain (outside the CDR3, taken from reference TRBV30 and TRBJ1-2): SQTIHQWPATLVQPVGSPLSLECTVEGTSNPNLYWYRQAAGRGLQLLFYSVGIGQISSEVPQNLSASRPQDRQFILSSKKLLLSDSGFYLCAWSPISGVGYTFGSGTRLTVV.

This chain uses TRBV11-2 with TRBJ1-4, with 7 nucleotides matching TRBD1. This CDR3 is built from 19 residues. Germline loops: CDR1 SGHAT, CDR2 FQNNGV. V lost 0 bases and J lost 6; bases outside the gene matches: 16. The CDR3 DNA is TGTGCCAGCAGCTTAGATGAGCGGTGGCGAGGGGGCGTTCATGAAAAACTGTTTTTT. It encodes CASSLDERWRGGVHEKLFF.

The chain joins TRBV19 to TRBJ1-4, with 9 positions matching TRBD1. V dropped 9 bases and J dropped 0; count of bases not matched to a gene: 8. There are 16 residues in the CDR3. The germline V gene has CDR1 LNHDA and CDR2 SQIVND (reference sequence). CDR3 in DNA: TGTGCCAGCACCGGGACAGGGATTGCAACTAATGAAAAACTGTTTTTT. Translated, it gives CASTGTGIATNEKLFF.

The chain is built from TRBV19 and TRBJ1-1, with D possibly being TRBD1 (6 bases). The CDR3 length is 13 residues. In germline, CDR1 is LNHDA, CDR2 SQIVND (reference sequence). Trimming left V 6 bases short and J 1 base short, with 9 bases between. CDR3 protein: CASSLRGNTEAFF. The CDR3 DNA is TGTGCCAGTAGCCTCAGGGGGAACACTGAAGCTTTCTTT.